The 14 T cell receptor beta chains reported below all come from one sample, sequenced in a study of blood T cell repertoires in COVID-19. Clones were sequenced by immunoSEQ multiplex PCR, and TCRdb holds only the in-frame ones, with some missing. The sample holds about 41,000 clones, 88% seen once. The sample consisted of peripheral blood. Every receptor here comes from a human donor in a cohort sampled during active COVID-19.

This chain connects TRBV14 to TRBJ2-3; 8 bases match TRBD2. Germline CDR1 is SGHDN and CDR2 is FVKESK. This CDR3 comprises 16 residues. The ends lost 5 bases at V and 3 bases at J; junction bases unmatched: 10. CDR3 in DNA: TGTGCCAGCAGCACACCACGACTAGCGCAGACAGATACGCAGTATTTT. It yields the protein CASSTPRLAQTDTQYF.

The V call is TRBV7-9, the J call TRBJ2-1; 8 nucleotides agree with TRBD2. The J segment lost 4 bases and the V segment lost 5 bases, leaving 10 bases of the junction unmatched. The CDR3 covers 16 residues. The germline CDR1 and CDR2 sequences are SEHNR and FQNEAQ (reference sequence). The CDR3 spells CASSHWRASGYNEQFF. The CDR3 DNA reads as TGTGCCAGCAGCCATTGGCGGGCTAGCGGGTACAATGAGCAGTTCTTC.

Only a few counts were recorded for this clone. The CDR3 bases are TGTGCCAGCACGGAACAGCTTAATGAAAAACTGTTTTTT. Amino acid sequence: CASTEQLNEKLFF. The rearrangement joins TRBV5-8 to TRBJ1-4; unclear D gene. Trimming pared 6 bases from V and 4 bases from J, leaving 10 bases between. Germline V gene data show CDR1 as SGHTS and CDR2 as YDEGEE. The CDR3 runs 13 residues.

The V and J genes are TRBV4-1 and TRBJ2-2, with TRBD2 matching over 8 bases. Germline V lookup: CDR1 MGHRA, CDR2 YSYEKL. CDR3 length: 20 amino acids. V was pared by 0 bases and J by 5 bases, with 17 bases of the junction left unmatched. The CDR3 region has the DNA TGCGCCAGCAGCCAAGATCTGCTCTCGTCGGCGGGAGGACAGACCGGGGAGCTGTTTTTT. Its protein product is CASSQDLLSSAGGQTGELFF.

This chain uses TRBV7-3 with TRBJ2-1; 8 nucleotides agree with TRBD2. CDR1 is SGHTA and CDR2 is FQGTGA in the germline V gene. Trimming at V came to 5 bases and at J to 7 bases, leaving 4 bases not matched to a gene. The CDR3 runs to 13 residues. CDR3 sequence reads: CASSRGTSNEQFF. The CDR3 DNA is TGTGCCAGCAGCCGCGGGACTAGTAATGAGCAGTTCTTC.

This chain links TRBV30 with TRBJ1-3; TRBD1 might be the D (5 bases). Germline V gene sequence: CDR1 GTSNPN, CDR2 SVGIG (reference sequence). V shed 3 bases and J shed 2 bases, with 14 bases lying between them. CDR3 length: 15 residues. CDR3 in DNA: TGTGCCTGGAGGAAAAGCAGGGTAGCTGGAAACACCATATATTTT. Amino acid sequence: CAWRKSRVAGNTIYF.

This chain connects TRBV9 to TRBJ1-1; 9 positions agree with TRBD1. Germline V gene sequence: CDR1 SGDLS, CDR2 YYNGEE. The CDR3 contains 15 residues. The trim removed 5 bases at V and 3 bases at J, leaving 8 bases unmatched. This chain's CDR3 is CASRGPRDRDTEAFF. DNA of the CDR3: TGTGCCAGCAGAGGTCCCCGGGACAGGGACACTGAAGCTTTCTTT.

The rearrangement uses TRBV24-1 and TRBJ1-1; D gene uncertain. Per the germline V gene, CDR1 is KGHDR and CDR2 is SFDVKD. CDR3 length: 13 amino acids. V lost 4 bases and J 1 base, leaving 6 bases between the germline ends. For the CDR3, the DNA is TGTGCCACCAGTGAACGGTCGAACACTGAAGCTTTCTTT. Translating gives CATSERSNTEAFF.

The chain is built from TRBV10-1 and TRBJ2-7; 7 bases match TRBD1. The CDR3 spans 14 residues. Germline CDR1 WNHNN, CDR2 SYGVQD (reference sequence). V was pared by 4 bases and J by 3 bases, with 6 bases of the junction left unmatched. CDR3 in DNA: TGCGCCAGCAGTGCGGGACACAGGGGCTACGAGCAGTACTTC. It encodes CASSAGHRGYEQYF.

The chain carries TRBV14 and TRBJ2-1; TRBD1 matches 10 bases. Germline V gene data show CDR1 as SGHDN and CDR2 as FVKESK. The CDR3 is made up of 18 amino acids. Trimming took 7 bases from V and 3 from J; bases not matched to a gene: 15. The DNA of the CDR3 is TGTGCCAGCAACCGGGACAGGGGAGGCCAAAACGTCTACAATGAGCAGTTCTTC. Translation: CASNRDRGGQNVYNEQFF.

The CDR3 DNA follows: TGTGCCAGCAGCCCGCTGAGGGGCAGGGGACAGACCCAGTACTTC. It is translated as CASSPLRGRGQTQYF. The chain couples TRBV5-6 to TRBJ2-5, with D possibly matching TRBD1 (6 bases). Trimming pared 4 bases from V and 6 bases from J, leaving 19 bases between. The germline V gene has CDR1 SGHDT and CDR2 YYEEEE. CDR3 length equals 15 residues.

The chain has TRBV10-3 and TRBJ2-3; tentative D call: TRBD2 (5 bases). V was cut by 7 bases and J by 1 base, with 15 bases left in between. This CDR3 is 15 amino acids long. Germline V CDR1 and CDR2: ENHRY, SYGVKD. The CDR3 reads CAINPGGLGTDTQYF. CDR3 bases: TGTGCCATCAACCCAGGAGGCCTGGGCACAGATACGCAGTATTTT.

The rearrangement uses TRBV2 and TRBJ1-2; 11 nucleotides agree with TRBD1. The CDR3 spans 15 residues. The V and J ends lost 3 bases and 3 bases, in that order; junction bases with no gene match: 3. Germline V gene lookup returns CDR1 SNHLY and CDR2 FYNNEI. CDR3 coding DNA: TGTGCCAGCAGTGACGGACAGGGGGCTTACTATGGCTACACCTTC. Translated: CASSDGQGAYYGYTF.

This chain links TRBV11-2 with TRBJ2-6, with TRBD1 matching over 7 bases. The CDR3 length is 19 residues. V dropped 3 bases and J dropped 0; count of bases not matched to a gene: 11. CDR1 and CDR2 (germline): SGHAT, FQNNGV. Here the CDR3 reads CASSLGIGQVNSGANVLTF. For the CDR3, the DNA is TGTGCCAGCAGCTTGGGTATCGGACAGGTCAACTCTGGGGCCAACGTCCTGACTTTC.